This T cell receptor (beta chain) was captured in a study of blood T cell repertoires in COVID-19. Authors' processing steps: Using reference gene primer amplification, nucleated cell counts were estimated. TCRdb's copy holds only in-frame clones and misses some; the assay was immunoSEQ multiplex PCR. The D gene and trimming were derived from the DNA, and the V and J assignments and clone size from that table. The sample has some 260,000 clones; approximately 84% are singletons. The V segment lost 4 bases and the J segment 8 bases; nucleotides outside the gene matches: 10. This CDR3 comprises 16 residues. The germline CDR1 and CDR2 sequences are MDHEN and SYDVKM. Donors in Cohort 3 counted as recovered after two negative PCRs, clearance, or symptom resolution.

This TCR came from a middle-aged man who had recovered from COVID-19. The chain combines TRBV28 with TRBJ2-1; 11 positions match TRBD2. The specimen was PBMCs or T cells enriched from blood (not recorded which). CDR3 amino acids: CASSSVGLAGGDEQFF. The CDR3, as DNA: TGTGCCAGCAGTTCCGTAGGTCTAGCGGGAGGCGATGAGCAGTTCTTC. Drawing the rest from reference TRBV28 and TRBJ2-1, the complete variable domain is DVKVTQSSRYLVKRTGEKVFLECVQDMDHENMFWYRQDPGLGLRLIYFSYDVKMKEKGDIPEGYSVSREKKERFSLILESASTNQTSMYLCASSSVGLAGGDEQFFGPGTRLTVL.